The entry below gives a single T cell receptor beta chain sequence along with its context. Its antigen is unidentified. This specimen comes from a study of human versus mouse CDR3 diversity and MHC coevolution. Study-wide points: By iCHAO1, human TCR beta clonotypes numbered some 1.6 million, the most.

This CDR3 spans 13 amino acids. The ends lost 3 bases at V and 5 bases at J; junction bases unmatched: 3. The germline V gene encodes CDR1 MNHEY and CDR2 SMNVEV (reference sequence). Profiling relied on immunoSEQ multiplex PCR, and the TCRdb table lists in-frame clones only, not all of them. This table has around 77,000 clones, around 92% appearing once. Sequenced input: naive CD4+ T cells from blood. The subset is: CD45RO-negative CD62L-positive naive CD4 T cells. The gene calls are TRBV27 and TRBJ1-1; 7 bases match TRBD1. This sequence was found in a person between 25 and 70 years old in good health. CDR3 coding DNA: TGTGCCAGCAGTTTCACAGGGGTGACTGAAGCTTTCTTT. This encodes CASSFTGVTEAFF.